Listed below are T cell receptor beta chains from one sample, sequenced in a study of T-cell memory formation after mild COVID-19. One entry per CDR3 protein, called by TCRdb with MiXCR from the 5' RACE reads. The sample has about 190,000 distinct CDR3 sequences; around 17% are singletons. Sequences were obtained from PBMCs or a T cell subset sorted from them (not recorded which). The receptors here all came from an adult woman who had mild COVID-19 (a few samples of this study predate the infection). Cell type and time point are not known. The CDR3 runs from the conserved cysteine through the conserved F or W. Fields, in order: V gene, CDR3 protein.

TRBV29-1	CSVEDGGGSEAFF
TRBV9	CASSAQNPGLAGGLVIGEQFF
TRBV4-3	CASSQKPRDTAYEQYF
TRBV3-1	CASSQDLRTGVYEQYF
TRBV12-3/TRBV12-4	CASSWTGGQGEQFF
TRBV10-3	CAISESSGGGKGSPLHF
TRBV29-1	CSVRQGALRNYGYTF
TRBV5-1	CASSSPVVKTQYF
TRBV20-1	CSASSPGVGSPLHF
TRBV7-2	CASSLRVTGPNTEAFF
TRBV9	CASSPRTSSYNSPLHF
TRBV18	CASSPSDIGAFF
TRBV14	CASSQGARGPAGYTF
TRBV12-3/TRBV12-4	CASRLTFEAFF
TRBV6-1	CASSDIPGLRGAFYEQYF
TRBV29-1	CSVTGDGNTDTQYF
TRBV5-5	CASSLEVAGLREQFF
TRBV12-3/TRBV12-4	CASSDQQGSSPLHF
TRBV15	CATRAGVNEKLFF
TRBV5-1	CASSLAGTGEETQYF
TRBV18	CASSPHANEQFF
TRBV6-5	CASSYSTRGFEAFF
TRBV24-1	CATSDAAGGNNEQFF
TRBV5-1	CASSLEGGFMNTEAFF
TRBV4-2	CASSRTFDTDTQYF
TRBV13	CASSPQPGLISYEQYF
TRBV12-3/TRBV12-4	CASSPSSGWHGYTF
TRBV9	CASSADRGLSTEAFF
TRBV6-2/TRBV6-3	CASKTGGYEQYF
TRBV5-4	CASSFGLAGGRHEQYF
TRBV6-5	CASSYSSGGTASTDTQYF
TRBV30	CAWSKERERYF
TRBV11-2	CASSPLDTQYF
TRBV4-1	CASSQDVGGRSSYNEQFF
TRBV7-8	CASSPDTSRWREQYF
TRBV2	CASSEAGSYGYTF
TRBV3-1	CASSQGSVAEAFF
TRBV18	CASSQTEGNEAFF
TRBV12-3/TRBV12-4	CASSLGTYQETQYF
TRBV7-9	CASSLDGGSINEQFF
TRBV11-3	CASSSGHRGNTEAFF
TRBV12-5	CASGPGHSNQPQHF
TRBV12-3/TRBV12-4	CASSPSGRGGYEQYF
TRBV7-8	CASSLDLGLAYEQFF